The 30 T cell receptor beta chains reported below all come from one sample, sequenced in a study of blood T cells in healthy people across ages (dated by TCRdb to the mid-2010s). The protocol used for the library was 5' RACE. The sequencing machine was an Illumina HiSeq 2500. A second PCR of 7 to 11 cycles was performed with a sample-barcoded 5' primer and a J-beta primer mix. TCRdb's own reprocessing of the public reads used fastp at Q25 and MiXCR and kept productive beta chains. Records with the same CDR3 protein are collapsed into one entry carrying the most frequent genes and DNA. For this sample there are 1.5 million to 2 million distinct CDR3 sequences; 25% to 30% appear just once. The ten largest clones add up to about 7.7% of the sample. Sequenced material: blood. These receptors all come from a woman in her 30s in good health.

This clonotype was counted ten times or more. This rearrangement joins TRBV29-1 to TRBJ2-7, with D perhaps TRBD1 (5 bases). The V gene lost 1 base and the J gene lost 5 bases, with 9 bases spanning the gap. The CDR3 runs 12 residues. CDR1 is SQVTM and CDR2 is ANQGSEA in the germline V gene. In nucleotides, the CDR3 is TGCAGCGTTGAAGTCAGGGTTCACGAGCAGTACTTC. Residues: CSVEVRVHEQYF.

The V call is TRBV7-2, the J call TRBJ2-4, with TRBD1 matching over 9 bases. The last part of the DNA fits TRBJ2-7 better; the J call may be wrong. The germline V gene encodes CDR1 SGHTA and CDR2 FQGNSA. The CDR3 consists of 16 residues. DNA for the CDR3: TGTGCCAGCAGCTTAACAGGGGGCGCAAAATGTTACGAGCAGTACTTC. This translates into CASSLTGGAKCYEQYF.

Ten or more counts support this clonotype. Written as DNA, the CDR3 is TGCAGCGTTTCGGACAGGGGATACAATGAGCAGTTCTTC. Translating it yields CSVSDRGYNEQFF. The chain combines TRBV29-1 with TRBJ2-1, with 9 bases that match TRBD1. The CDR3 has 13 amino acids. Germline-derived CDR1 and CDR2 are SQVTM and ANQGSEA. The junction had 3 bases not matched to a gene; V was cut back by 5 bases and J by 4 bases.

This chain links TRBV7-9 with TRBJ2-7; 10 positions agree with TRBD2. V was pared by 1 base and J by 10 bases, with 13 bases of the junction left unmatched. From germline, CDR1 is SEHNR and CDR2 FQNEAQ (reference sequence). This CDR3 is 16 amino acids long. The CDR3 DNA sequence: TGTGCCAGCAGCTTAGAGCTAGCGGGGGCCCAGCCCCTCCAGTACTTC. This gives the protein CASSLELAGAQPLQYF.

This clonotype was picked up a small number of times. The chain is built from TRBV6-5 and TRBJ1-6; TRBD1 matches at 9 bases. Germline V gene data show CDR1 as MNHEY and CDR2 as SVGAGI. CDR3 size: 15 residues. Trimming took 2 bases from V and 10 from J; bases not matched to a gene: 6. Here the CDR3 DNA reads TGTGCCAGCAGTTACACACAGGGGGCGAGCTCACCCCTCCACTTT. Translating it yields CASSYTQGASSPLHF.

This clonotype was seen ten or more times. The chain uses TRBV5-6 and TRBJ1-2; unclear D gene. The V gene lost 4 bases and the J gene lost 3 bases, with 16 bases spanning the gap. Germline V gene data show CDR1 as SGHDT and CDR2 as YYEEEE. This CDR3 contains 15 residues. This CDR3 reads CASSPLGDRYYGYTF. CDR3 DNA: TGTGCCAGCAGCCCCTTGGGCGATAGGTACTATGGCTACACCTTC.

The chain carries TRBV7-9 and TRBJ2-1; 7 bases match TRBD1. This CDR3 has 12 amino acids. Germline lookup yields CDR1 SEHNR and CDR2 FQNEAQ (reference sequence). After removal of 5 bases from V and 9 bases from J, the junction contained 4 bases not matched to a gene. The CDR3 region is CASSEQGLEQFF. CDR3 in DNA: TGTGCCAGCAGCGAACAGGGGCTTGAGCAGTTCTTC.

This clonotype appeared a few times. J is TRBJ2-1 and V is TRBV27; D gene ambiguous. The CDR3 is made up of 14 amino acids. V was shortened by 7 bases and J by 6 bases, with 16 bases between the two germline ends. From germline, CDR1 is MNHEY and CDR2 SMNVEV (reference sequence). As DNA, the CDR3 is TGTGCCAGCACCAATTGGGGTTTCGGCAATGAGCAGTTCTTC. It specifies CASTNWGFGNEQFF.

This clonotype occurred a few times. This chain uses TRBV28 with TRBJ2-4; D may correspond to TRBD1 or TRBD2 (6 bases each). Germline loops: CDR1 MDHEN, CDR2 SYDVKM. The CDR3 runs 13 residues. V shed 8 bases and J shed 12 bases, with 20 bases lying between them. The CDR3 reads CASGGTLQENQYF. Here the CDR3 DNA reads TGTGCCAGCGGGGGGACACTCCAAGAGAATCAGTACTTC.

The gene calls are TRBV7-2 and TRBJ2-5, with D possibly matching TRBD1 (6 bases). The tail of the sequence fits TRBJ2-7 better, so the J call may be wrong. CDR1 is SGHTA and CDR2 is FQGNSA in the germline V gene. This CDR3 comprises 13 residues. CDR3 loop: CASRNTGIYEQYF. Written as DNA, the CDR3 is TGTGCCAGCAGAAACACAGGGATCTACGAGCAGTACTTC.

The chain links TRBV30 to TRBJ2-7; no definite D call. The V end was cut by 0 bases, the J end by 4 bases, with 10 bases between. The CDR3 runs to 13 residues. Germline lookup yields CDR1 GTSNPN and CDR2 SVGIG (reference sequence). The CDR3: CAWSVHQEYEQYF. CDR3 DNA sequence: TGTGCCTGGAGTGTTCATCAGGAGTACGAGCAGTACTTC.

The CDR3 nucleotides read TGCAGTGTAGGGGGACAGGGGTCTGGCGAGCAGTACTTC. Its protein is CSVGGQGSGEQYF. The chain couples TRBV20-1 to TRBJ2-5, with 10 bases that match TRBD1. The DNA end lines up better with TRBJ2-7; the J call may be wrong. The CDR3 runs to 13 residues. Germline V gene sequence: CDR1 DFQATT, CDR2 SNEGSKA (reference sequence).

The chain links TRBV12-3 or TRBV12-4 to TRBJ2-2; 8 nucleotides agree with TRBD2. The CDR3 consists of 14 residues. Trimming took 6 bases from V and 5 from J; bases not matched to a gene: 5. The CDR3 coding sequence is TGTGCCAGCAGCTCTCGGGAGGGAACCGGGGAGCTGTTTTTT. Its protein is CASSSREGTGELFF.

This clonotype was detected many times. The rearrangement joins TRBV20-1 to TRBJ2-7, with D hard to call. Trimming removed 1 base at V and 0 bases at J, with 10 bases between. This CDR3 spans 14 amino acids. Germline loops: CDR1 DFQATT, CDR2 SNEGSKA (reference sequence). CDR3 nucleotides: TGCAGTGCTAGAGGCCAGACGAGCTCCTACGAGCAGTACTTC. This encodes CSARGQTSSYEQYF.

The rearrangement joins TRBV28 to TRBJ2-4; D ambiguous. This CDR3 is built from 12 residues. The V gene's germline CDR1 is MDHEN and CDR2 SYDVKM. Trimming removed 2 bases from V and 6 bases from J, with 5 bases in between. The CDR3 DNA sequence: TGTGCCAGCAGTTTAATAGGAAACATTCAGTACTTC. It codes for CASSLIGNIQYF. The variable domain in full, with the rest retrieved from reference TRBV28 and TRBJ2-4, is DVKVTQSSRYLVKRTGEKVFLECVQDMDHENMFWYRQDPGLGLRLIYFSYDVKMKEKGDIPEGYSVSREKKERFSLILESASTNQTSMYLCASSLIGNIQYFGAGTRLSVL.

V is TRBV11-2 and J is TRBJ1-2; D perhaps matches TRBD1 (6 bases). Deletions cut 7 bases from V and 3 bases from J, with 12 bases between. Germline V gene data show CDR1 as SGHAT and CDR2 as FQNNGV. The CDR3 loop spans 13 amino acids. The CDR3 bases are TGTGCCAGCACGAAAAACAGGGACTATGGCTACACCTTC. Protein sequence: CASTKNRDYGYTF.

This sequence joins TRBV5-6 and TRBJ1-2; TRBD1 matches at 10 bases. V gave up 1 base and J gave up 7 bases; unmatched junction bases: 7. The CDR3 totals 15 residues. The germline V gene has CDR1 SGHDT and CDR2 YYEEEE. This CDR3 is CASSLKGQGDFGYTF. In DNA form, the CDR3 reads TGTGCCAGCAGCTTGAAAGGACAGGGGGATTTTGGCTACACCTTC.

This clonotype has just a few counts. The V gene is TRBV4-1, the J gene TRBJ2-1; D perhaps matches TRBD2 (6 bases). The germline CDR1 and CDR2 sequences are MGHRA and YSYEKL. The V and J ends lost 1 base and 11 bases respectively, with 18 bases between them. The CDR3 has 15 residues. DNA of the CDR3: TGCGCCAGCAGCCAAGGAGGGCTAGCGTTGATGAAGCAGTTCTTC. This sequence encodes CASSQGGLALMKQFF.

The chain couples TRBV18 to TRBJ2-1, with 10 bases that match TRBD2. Germline V gene data show CDR1 as KGHSH and CDR2 as LQKENI. V trimming: 2 bases; J trimming: 6 bases; junction bases outside the gene matches: 4. The CDR3 extends over 15 amino acids. In DNA, the CDR3 is TGTGCCAGCTCACCAACAGCGGGAGGGTCCAATGAGCAGTTCTTC. This encodes CASSPTAGGSNEQFF.

In this sample, this clonotype turned up many times. The chain combines TRBV4-1 with TRBJ2-1; 8 bases fit TRBD1. The CDR3 runs to 14 residues. With 2 bases clipped from V and 8 bases from J, the junction kept 5 bases outside the gene matches. CDR1 is MGHRA and CDR2 is YSYEKL in the germline V gene. Here the CDR3 reads CASSQQGAGDEQFF. The CDR3 DNA follows: TGCGCCAGCAGCCAACAGGGGGCAGGCGATGAGCAGTTCTTC.

The rearrangement links TRBV5-1 to TRBJ1-4; the match to TRBD1 covers 7 bases. The CDR3 has 14 amino acids. CDR1 and CDR2 (germline): SGHRS, YFSETQ. Germline trimming cut 4 bases from V and 8 bases from J; bases unmatched to any gene: 8. The CDR3 loop reads CASSPVQGYEKLFF. Here the CDR3 DNA reads TGCGCCAGCAGCCCGGTACAGGGGTACGAAAAACTGTTTTTT. The full variable domain, its missing parts supplied by reference TRBV5-1 and TRBJ1-4, is KAGVTQTPRYLIKTRGQQVTLSCSPISGHRSVSWYQQTPGQGLQFLFEYFSETQRNKGNFPGRFSGRQFSNSRSEMNVSTLELGDSALYLCASSPVQGYEKLFFGSGTQLSVL.

As for this clonotype: Given a much more abundant clone one base away, this may be a read error. The rearrangement links TRBV7-2 to TRBJ2-6; D may be TRBD1 or TRBD2 (5 bases each). CDR1 is SGHTA, CDR2 FQGNSA, per germline. The CDR3 extends over 16 amino acids. Here the CDR3 DNA reads TGTGCCAGCAGCTTAGTCTACGGGGCCGGGGCCAACGTCCCGACTTTC. This encodes CASSLVYGAGANVPTF.

For this clonotype: A read error may explain this, as a much larger clone is one base away. The gene calls are TRBV5-5 and TRBJ2-1; 8 bases line up with TRBD2. CDR1 is SGHKS, CDR2 YYEKEE, per germline (reference sequence). V gave up 7 bases and J gave up 11 bases; unmatched junction bases: 20. The CDR3 contains 16 residues. The CDR3 nucleotides are TGTGCCAGCGACCCTGGGGGTAGCGGGATACCGTATAAGCAGTTCTTC. This codes for CASDPGGSGIPYKQFF.

The chain combines TRBV7-2 with TRBJ2-4; weak D call: TRBD2 (5 bases). This CDR3 region has 17 residues. V was trimmed by 3 bases and J by 1 base, leaving 16 bases between them. Looked up from germline, CDR1 is SGHTA and CDR2 is FQGNSA. CDR3 amino acids: CASSFGVGYQAKNIQYF. Written as DNA, the CDR3 is TGTGCCAGCAGCTTCGGGGTGGGGTACCAGGCCAAAAACATTCAGTACTTC.

This clonotype showed up just a few times. The gene calls are TRBV20-1 and TRBJ2-5; D uncertain. CDR3 length: 15 residues. The V gene's germline CDR1 is DFQATT and CDR2 SNEGSKA (reference sequence). Trimming removed 0 bases at V and 1 base at J, with 12 bases between. CDR3 bases: TGCAGTGCTAGAGATGCAGACGGGCCCCAAGAGACCCAGTACTTC. Translated, it gives CSARDADGPQETQYF.

This clonotype showed up just a few times. The chain uses TRBV15 and TRBJ2-7; TRBD2 might be the D (7 bases). V dropped 1 base and J dropped 3 bases, with 16 bases sitting between them. This CDR3 region has 16 residues. From germline, CDR1 is LNHNV and CDR2 YYDKDF (reference sequence). As DNA, the CDR3 is TGTGCCACCAGCAGAGTACGGGGGGCCCTGGGCTACGAGCAGTACTTC. It encodes CATSRVRGALGYEQYF. The full variable domain, its missing parts supplied by reference TRBV15 and TRBJ2-7, is DAMVIQNPRYQVTQFGKPVTLSCSQTLNHNVMYWYQQKSSQAPKLLFHYYDKDFNNEADTPDNFQSRRPNTSFCFLDIRSPGLGDTAMYLCATSRVRGALGYEQYFGPGTRLTVT.

The table lists this clonotype with a count of one. The genes are TRBV20-1 and TRBJ1-2; D perhaps matches TRBD1 (6 bases). The CDR3 covers 15 residues. V was trimmed by 6 bases and J by 0 bases, leaving 17 bases between them. Germline CDR1 reads DFQATT; CDR2 reads SNEGSKA (reference sequence). The DNA of the CDR3 is TGCAGTGCCAGACCCCGGGACACCTCTAACTATGGCTACACCTTC. It translates to CSARPRDTSNYGYTF.

CDR3 bases: TGCAGTGCTAGAGATCTGGTACGCGGGAGCACAGATACGCAGTATTTT. Its translation is CSARDLVRGSTDTQYF. V gene TRBV20-1 combines with J gene TRBJ2-3; perhaps TRBD2 as D (5 bases). CDR1 is DFQATT and CDR2 is SNEGSKA in the germline V gene (reference sequence). V was clipped by 0 bases and J by 0 bases, with 13 bases between them. CDR3 length: 16 residues.

Notes on this clonotype: A much larger clonotype is one base distant, so this may be a read error. The rearrangement joins TRBV11-2 to TRBJ2-3; possible D gene TRBD1, 6 bases. Germline V gene sequence: CDR1 SGHAT, CDR2 FQNNGV. Trimming cost V 5 bases and J 6 bases, with 18 bases left between them. The CDR3 length is 15 residues. The CDR3 reads CASSHTGSPADTQYF. The CDR3 DNA sequence: TGTGCCAGCAGCCATACAGGGAGTCCCGCTGATACGCAGTATTTT.

This clonotype was recorded a few times. Germline is not matched at one junction end, which may reflect a read error. This chain links TRBV20-1 with TRBJ2-3, with 7 positions matching TRBD2. From germline, CDR1 is DFQATT and CDR2 SNEGSKA (reference sequence). This CDR3 contains 12 residues. Written as DNA, the CDR3 is TGCAGTGTACCGACTAGCTCAGATACGCGGTATTTT. It yields the protein CSVPTSSDTRYF.